This TCR beta chain was recorded in a study of T cells in Graves' hyperthyroidism and ophthalmopathy. Overall study results and limits: Patients with ophthalmopathy were separated from those with stable hyperthyroidism by a 13 V-J model.

This CDR3 comprises 12 residues. V was trimmed by 8 bases and J by 4 bases, leaving 11 bases between them. The investigators amplified TCR beta CDR3 regions from RNA transcripts. The HTBI primer set was used in a first-round RT-PCR of the TCR CDR3. TCRdb ran MiXCR on the multiplex PCR reads and lists one entry per CDR3 protein. The data hold 94,000 or so distinct CDR3 sequences, with around 50% observed a single time. A word on this clonotype: The antigen is undetermined.

The J gene is TRBJ2-5, the V gene TRBV12-3 or TRBV12-4, with a weak D call TRBD2 (5 bases). The sequence derives from a woman in her forties with Graves' hyperthyroidism. Sequenced: blood. DNA of the CDR3: TGTGCCAGCGGGCACGCGGGAGAGACCCAGTACTTC. Residues: CASGHAGETQYF.